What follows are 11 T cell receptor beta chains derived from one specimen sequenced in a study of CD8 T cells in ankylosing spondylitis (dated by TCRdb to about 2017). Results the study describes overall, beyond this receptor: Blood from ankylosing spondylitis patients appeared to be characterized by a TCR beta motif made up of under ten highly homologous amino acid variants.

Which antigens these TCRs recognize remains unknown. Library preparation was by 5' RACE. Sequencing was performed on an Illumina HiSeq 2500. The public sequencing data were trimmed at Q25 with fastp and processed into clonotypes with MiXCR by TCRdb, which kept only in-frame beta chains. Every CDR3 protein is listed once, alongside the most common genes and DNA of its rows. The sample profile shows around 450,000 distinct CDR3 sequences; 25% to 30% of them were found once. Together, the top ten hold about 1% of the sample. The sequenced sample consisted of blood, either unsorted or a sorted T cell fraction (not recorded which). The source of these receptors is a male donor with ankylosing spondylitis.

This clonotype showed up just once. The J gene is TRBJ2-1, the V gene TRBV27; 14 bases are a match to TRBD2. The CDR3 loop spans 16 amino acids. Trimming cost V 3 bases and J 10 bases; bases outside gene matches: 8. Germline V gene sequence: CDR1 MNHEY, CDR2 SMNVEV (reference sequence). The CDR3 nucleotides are TGTGCCAGCAGTTTTGAGGGACTAGCGGGAGATGGCGAGCAGTTCTTC. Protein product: CASSFEGLAGDGEQFF.

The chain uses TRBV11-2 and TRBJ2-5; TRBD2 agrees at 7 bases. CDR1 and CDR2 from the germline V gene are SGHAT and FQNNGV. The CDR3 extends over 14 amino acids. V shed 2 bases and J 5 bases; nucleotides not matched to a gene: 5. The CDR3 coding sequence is TGTGCCAGCAGCTTATGGGGCGGGAGTGAGACCCAGTACTTC. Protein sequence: CASSLWGGSETQYF.

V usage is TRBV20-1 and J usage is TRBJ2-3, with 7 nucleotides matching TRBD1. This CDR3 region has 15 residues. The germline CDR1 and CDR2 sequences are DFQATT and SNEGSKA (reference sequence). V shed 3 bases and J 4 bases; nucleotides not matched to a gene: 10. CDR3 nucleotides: TGCAGTGCTAGCGGTGGGAAGGGGGCGTCAGATACGCAGTATTTT. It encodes CSASGGKGASDTQYF.

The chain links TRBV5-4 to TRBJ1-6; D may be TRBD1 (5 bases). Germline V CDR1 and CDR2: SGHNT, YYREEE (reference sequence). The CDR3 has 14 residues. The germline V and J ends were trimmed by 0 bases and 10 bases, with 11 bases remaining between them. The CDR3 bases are TGTGCCAGCAGCTTGGACCAGGGAGAATCACCCCTCCACTTT. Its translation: CASSLDQGESPLHF.

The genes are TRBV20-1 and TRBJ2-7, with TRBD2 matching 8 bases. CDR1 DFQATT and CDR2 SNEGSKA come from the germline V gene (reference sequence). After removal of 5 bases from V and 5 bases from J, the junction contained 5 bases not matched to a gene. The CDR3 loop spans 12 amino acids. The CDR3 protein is CSALWTSHEQYF. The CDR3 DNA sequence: TGCAGTGCTCTTTGGACTAGCCACGAGCAGTACTTC.

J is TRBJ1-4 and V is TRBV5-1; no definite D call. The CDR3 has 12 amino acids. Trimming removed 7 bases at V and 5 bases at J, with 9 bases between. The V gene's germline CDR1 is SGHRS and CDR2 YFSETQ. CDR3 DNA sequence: TGCGCCAGCGGACTTACAAATGAAAAACTGTTTTTT. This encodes CASGLTNEKLFF.

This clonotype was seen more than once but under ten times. CDR3 bases: TGCAGTGCTAGTAGGAGGGGGAGGCAAGAGACCCAGTACTTC. Encoded protein: CSASRRGRQETQYF. The genes are TRBV20-1 and TRBJ2-5; D possibly matches TRBD1 or TRBD2 (6 bases each). Germline V lookup: CDR1 DFQATT, CDR2 SNEGSKA (reference sequence). The CDR3 consists of 14 residues. V shed 3 bases and J shed 2 bases, with 13 bases lying between them.

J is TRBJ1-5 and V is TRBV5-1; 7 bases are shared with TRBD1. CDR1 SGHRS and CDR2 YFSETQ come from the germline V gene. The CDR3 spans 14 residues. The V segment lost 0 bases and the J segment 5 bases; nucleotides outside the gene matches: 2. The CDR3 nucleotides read TGCGCCAGCAGCTTGGGGGACAGCCATCAGCCCCAGCATTTT. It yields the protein CASSLGDSHQPQHF.

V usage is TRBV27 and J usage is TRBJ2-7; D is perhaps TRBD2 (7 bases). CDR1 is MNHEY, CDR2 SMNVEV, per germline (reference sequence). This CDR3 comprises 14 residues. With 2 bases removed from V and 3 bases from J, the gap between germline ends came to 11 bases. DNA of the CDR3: TGTGCCAGCAGTTTACGGGGGGCAAACTACGAGCAGTACTTC. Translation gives CASSLRGANYEQYF.

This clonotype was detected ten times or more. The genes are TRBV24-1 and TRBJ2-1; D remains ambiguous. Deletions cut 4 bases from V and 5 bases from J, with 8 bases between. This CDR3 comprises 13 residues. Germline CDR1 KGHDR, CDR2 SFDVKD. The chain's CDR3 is CATSEGNHNEQFF. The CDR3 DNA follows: TGTGCCACCAGTGAGGGGAATCACAATGAGCAGTTCTTC.

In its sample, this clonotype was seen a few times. CDR3 nucleotide sequence: TGCGCCAGCAGCTTGTTATATGAGCAGTTCTTC. It codes for CASSLLYEQFF. The J gene is TRBJ2-1, the V gene TRBV5-1; the D is unclear. V lost 1 base to trimming and J lost 8 bases, with 4 bases between them. Germline V gene data show CDR1 as SGHRS and CDR2 as YFSETQ. The CDR3 sequence is 11 residues long.